The 20 T cell receptor beta chains in this list originate from one sample, sequenced in a study of shared clonotypes between healthy human individuals. The table came from immunoSEQ multiplex PCR; TCRdb's copy has only in-frame clones and leaves some out. The sample records around 510,000 clones, approximately 95% being singletons. The sample consisted of naive CD4+ T cells sorted from blood. The subset is: CD45RA+ positively selected. The receptors here all came from a woman aged 30 to 39 in good health.

The chain recombines TRBV9 with TRBJ2-1; 8 bases agree with TRBD2. The germline gives CDR1 SGDLS, CDR2 YYNGEE. The ends lost 3 bases at V and 13 bases at J; junction bases unmatched: 12. This CDR3 contains 14 residues. CDR3 sequence (DNA): TGTGCCAGCAGCGGCCACCCGGGGGGGGACTCTCAGTTCTTC. It codes for CASSGHPGGDSQFF.

Comments on this clone: This same CDR3 is encoded by further DNA sequences in the sample. The chain recombines TRBV7-9 with TRBJ2-7; D not certain. CDR1 and CDR2 (germline): SEHNR, FQNEAQ (reference sequence). Trimming pared 0 bases from V and 3 bases from J, leaving 3 bases between. The CDR3 sequence is 12 residues long. The CDR3 coding sequence is TGTGCCAGCAGCTTAGCCCTCTACGAGCAGTACTTC. It translates to CASSLALYEQYF.

The chain carries TRBV28 and TRBJ2-5, with no clear D. The closer fit of TRBJ2-7 to the DNA end suggests the J call may be wrong. Germline values: CDR1 MDHEN, CDR2 SYDVKM. The CDR3 runs to 13 residues. This CDR3 is CASSNEGPYEQYF. Here the CDR3 DNA reads TGTGCCAGCAGCAATGAAGGACCCTACGAGCAGTACTTC.

The rearrangement uses TRBV4-1 and TRBJ2-7; D may be TRBD1 (6 bases). V lost 1 base, J lost 6 bases, and 16 bases lay in between. This CDR3 is 15 amino acids long. The germline gives CDR1 MGHRA, CDR2 YSYEKL. The CDR3 sequence is CASSQGQGKLSEQYF. DNA of the CDR3: TGCGCCAGCAGCCAAGGTCAGGGGAAACTTTCCGAGCAGTACTTC.

The chain carries TRBV28 and TRBJ2-6, with 9 bases fitting TRBD1. V dropped 6 bases and J dropped 0; count of bases not matched to a gene: 6. CDR1 is MDHEN and CDR2 is SYDVKM in the germline V gene. The CDR3 is 17 amino acids. CDR3 nucleotide sequence: TGTGCCAGCAGGCCGGACAGGGGTCCCTCTGGGGCCAACGTCCTGACTTTC. This gives the protein CASRPDRGPSGANVLTF.

V gene TRBV27 combines with J gene TRBJ2-1, with TRBD2 identical over 7 bases. Germline CDR1 and CDR2: MNHEY and SMNVEV (reference sequence). CDR3 length equals 15 residues. The trim removed 5 bases at V and 7 bases at J, leaving 11 bases unmatched. CDR3 sequence: CASSPTGWGGNEQFF. The CDR3 DNA sequence: TGTGCCAGCAGTCCCACAGGCTGGGGGGGGAATGAGCAGTTCTTC.

In its sample, this clone was seen a few times. The genes are TRBV7-2 and TRBJ1-5; D might be TRBD1 (5 bases). Germline V gene data show CDR1 as SGHTA and CDR2 as FQGNSA. This CDR3 contains 14 residues. V lost 1 base to trimming and J lost 6 bases, with 10 bases between them. The CDR3 DNA reads as TGTGCCAGCAGCTTAGTCAGAGGGACTCAGCCCCAGCATTTT. It encodes CASSLVRGTQPQHF.

The V and J genes are TRBV28 and TRBJ1-4; D possibly corresponds to TRBD1 (6 bases). Trimming shortened V by 3 bases and J by 8 bases, and 16 bases separated the two germline ends. Germline V lookup: CDR1 MDHEN, CDR2 SYDVKM. CDR3 length: 15 residues. The CDR3 bases are TGTGCCAGCAGTTTCTTCACGACAGGATTGGAAAAACTGTTTTTT. This encodes CASSFFTTGLEKLFF.

The chain couples TRBV6-1 to TRBJ1-2; the match to TRBD1 covers 7 bases. This CDR3 comprises 13 residues. The V gene end was trimmed by 2 bases and the J gene end by 8 bases; junction bases not matched to a gene: 5. Looked up from germline, CDR1 is MNHNS and CDR2 is SASEGT. The chain's CDR3 is CASSETGARGYTF. CDR3 nucleotides: TGTGCCAGCAGTGAAACAGGGGCACGGGGCTACACCTTC.

The chain couples TRBV19 to TRBJ2-7; 11 bases match TRBD2. The CDR3 has 19 amino acids. Germline V gene lookup returns CDR1 LNHDA and CDR2 SQIVND (reference sequence). J gave up 3 bases and V 1 base, and 14 bases lay outside the gene matches. CDR3 bases: TGTGCCAGTAGTATAGTGCTAGGGCTAGCGGGAGGCAAGGTCTACGAGCAGTACTTC. It translates to CASSIVLGLAGGKVYEQYF.

The chain couples TRBV23-1 to TRBJ2-5, with D tentatively TRBD2 (6 bases). The better agreement between TRBJ2-7 and the DNA end casts doubt on the J call. TRBV23-1 is flagged as an ORF with uncertain function. There are 14 residues in the CDR3. The CDR3 region is CASSPSGQTYEQYF. DNA of the CDR3: TGCGCCAGCAGCCCCAGCGGGCAAACCTACGAGCAGTACTTC.

This chain connects TRBV6-6 to TRBJ2-7, with 11 bases matching TRBD1. The CDR3 loop spans 16 amino acids. With V trimmed by 2 bases and J by 3 bases, 6 bases remained unmatched. Germline-derived CDR1 and CDR2 are MNHNY and SVGAGI (reference sequence). The CDR3 here is CASSYTTGTGGYEQYF. The CDR3 coding sequence is TGTGCCAGCAGTTACACCACCGGGACAGGGGGCTACGAGCAGTACTTC.

V gene TRBV4-2 combines with J gene TRBJ2-1, with TRBD2 matching over 10 bases. Trimming at V came to 2 bases and at J to 7 bases, leaving 20 bases not matched to a gene. Germline lookup yields CDR1 LGHNA and CDR2 YNFKEQ. This CDR3 has 20 amino acids. CDR3 in DNA: TGTGCCAGCAGCCAACAGGGCTACTTTCGAGCGGGAGGGGAAATAAATGAGCAGTTCTTC. Its translation is CASSQQGYFRAGGEINEQFF.

This sequence joins TRBV7-3 and TRBJ2-2, with TRBD2 matching 7 bases. V lost 1 base and J lost 1; bases outside the gene matches: 6. Germline CDR1 reads SGHTA; CDR2 reads FQGTGA. The CDR3 runs 17 residues. For the CDR3, the DNA is TGTGCCAGCAGCTTAATGGAGCTAGCGGAGAACACCGGGGAGCTGTTTTTT. It encodes CASSLMELAENTGELFF.

J is TRBJ1-2 and V is TRBV15, with a possible D match to TRBD1 (5 bases). In germline, CDR1 is LNHNV, CDR2 YYDKDF (reference sequence). The length of the CDR3 is 14 residues. The V end was cut by 0 bases, the J end by 7 bases, with 12 bases between. The CDR3 loop is CATSRDRGIGGYTF. The CDR3 region has the DNA TGTGCCACCAGCAGAGATAGGGGAATAGGTGGCTACACCTTC.

The rearrangement uses TRBV11-2 and TRBJ2-3; 12 bases are a match to TRBD2. Per germline, CDR1 SGHAT and CDR2 FQNNGV. This CDR3 has 17 residues. Trimming removed 1 base from V and 6 bases from J; junction bases left unmatched: 8. In DNA, the CDR3 is TGTGCCAGCAGCTTAGGACTAGCGGGAGCCCCCCCGGATACGCAGTATTTT. This encodes CASSLGLAGAPPDTQYF.

The chain is built from TRBV10-1 and TRBJ2-1; tentatively, D is TRBD1 or TRBD2 (5 bases each). The V and J ends lost 6 bases and 3 bases respectively, with 9 bases between them. Per the germline V gene, CDR1 is WNHNN and CDR2 is SYGVQD (reference sequence). The CDR3 is 13 residues long. The CDR3 region has the DNA TGCGCCAGCAGAGGGGAGCGCTACAATGAGCAGTTCTTC. Its translation is CASRGERYNEQFF.

The gene calls are TRBV2 and TRBJ2-3; 9 nucleotides align to TRBD1. The germline V gene encodes CDR1 SNHLY and CDR2 FYNNEI. V shed 6 bases and J 3 bases; nucleotides not matched to a gene: 7. This CDR3 comprises 15 residues. In DNA, the CDR3 is TGTGCCAGCAGAACGGGGGACAGGGTGACAGATACGCAGTATTTT. It is translated as CASRTGDRVTDTQYF. The full variable domain, its missing parts supplied by reference TRBV2 and TRBJ2-3, is EPEVTQTPSHQVTQMGQEVILRCVPISNHLYFYWYRQILGQKVEFLVSFYNNEISEKSEIFDDQFSVERPDGSNFTLKIRSTKLEDSAMYFCASRTGDRVTDTQYFGPGTRLTVL.

This clone was recorded only once. The V call is TRBV12-2, the J call TRBJ1-2. TRBV12-2 is flagged as a pseudogene. CDR3 length: 16 residues. CDR3 coding DNA: TGTGCAAGTCGCTTAGCGCGGGCAGGGTTTAACTATGGCTACACCTTC. Translation gives CASRLARAGFNYGYTF.

The chain joins TRBV29-1 to TRBJ1-2; D ambiguous. CDR1 and CDR2 from the germline V gene are SQVTM and ANQGSEA. The V gene lost 3 bases and the J gene lost 8 bases, with 13 bases spanning the gap. The CDR3 runs to 12 residues. The CDR3 DNA reads TGCAGCGTTGAGGGGTACTCGCGGGGCTACACCTTC. It translates to CSVEGYSRGYTF.